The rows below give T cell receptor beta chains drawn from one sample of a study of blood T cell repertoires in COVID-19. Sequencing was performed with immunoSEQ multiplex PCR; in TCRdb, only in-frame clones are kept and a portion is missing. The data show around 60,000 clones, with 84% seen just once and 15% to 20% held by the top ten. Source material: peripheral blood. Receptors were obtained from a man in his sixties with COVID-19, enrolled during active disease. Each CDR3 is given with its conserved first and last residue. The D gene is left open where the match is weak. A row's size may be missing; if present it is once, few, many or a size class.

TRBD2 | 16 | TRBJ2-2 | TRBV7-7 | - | TGTGCCAGCAGCTTAGACGGCGGGGGGCCGGCCGGGGAGCTGTTTTTT | CASSLDGGGPAGELFF
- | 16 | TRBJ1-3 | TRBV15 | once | TGTGCCACCAGCAGAGACAGGGGTCCCTCTGGAAACACCATATATTTT | CATSRDRGPSGNTIYF
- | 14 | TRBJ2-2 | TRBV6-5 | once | TGTGCCACCCAAGTGGGGAGTTATGGCGGGGAGCTGTTTTTT | CATQVGSYGGELFF
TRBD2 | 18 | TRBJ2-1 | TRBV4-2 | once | TGTGCCAGCAGCCAAGATCGGGTAGCGGGACGGTATAGCGATGAGCAGTTCTTC | CASSQDRVAGRYSDEQFF
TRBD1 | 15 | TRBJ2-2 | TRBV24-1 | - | TGTGCCACCAGCGACAGGGGGTTTAACACCGGGGAGCTGTTTTTT | CATSDRGFNTGELFF
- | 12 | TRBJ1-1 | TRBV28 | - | TGTGCCAGCAGTTTATCCAGGGGCGGGGCTTTCTTT | CASSLSRGGAFF
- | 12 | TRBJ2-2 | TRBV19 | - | TGTGCCAGTAGGGACTATTCCGGGGAGCTGTTTTTT | CASRDYSGELFF
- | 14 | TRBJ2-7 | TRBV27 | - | TGTGCCAGCCTCCCCCTCCCGGGAGTGGGTGAGCAGTACTTC | CASLPLPGVGEQYF
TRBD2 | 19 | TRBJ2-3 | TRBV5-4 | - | TGTGCCAGCAGCTCTATGGGACTAGCGGGGTTCTCATACACAGATACGCAGTATTTT | CASSSMGLAGFSYTDTQYF
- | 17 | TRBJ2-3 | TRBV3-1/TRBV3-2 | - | TGTGCCAGCAGCCAAGATCTGAGGGGGTGGAGCACAGATACGCAGTATTTT | CASSQDLRGWSTDTQYF
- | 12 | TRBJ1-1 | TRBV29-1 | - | TGCAGCGTTAGCGGAGGGGTCACTGAAGCTTTCTTT | CSVSGGVTEAFF
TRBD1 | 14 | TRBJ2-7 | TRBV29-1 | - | TGCAGCGTTGACAAGGGACAGACCTCCAACGAGCAGTACTTC | CSVDKGQTSNEQYF
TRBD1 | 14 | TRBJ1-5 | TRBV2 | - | TGTGCCAGCAGCGCGACAGGGGGCAATCAGCCCCAGCATTTT | CASSATGGNQPQHF
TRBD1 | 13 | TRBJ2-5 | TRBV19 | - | TGTGCCAGTAGCGCACAGGGGCAAGAGACCCAGTACTTC | CASSAQGQETQYF
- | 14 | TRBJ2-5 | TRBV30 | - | TGTGCCTGGAGTCCGATAGTTGACCAAGAGACCCAGTACTTC | CAWSPIVDQETQYF
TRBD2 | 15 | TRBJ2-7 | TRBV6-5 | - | TGTGCCAGCAGTTACGGGCGGGGGGGACAATACGAGCAGTACTTC | CASSYGRGGQYEQYF
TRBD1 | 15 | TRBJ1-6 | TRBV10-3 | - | TGTGCCATCAGTGCAGGACAGGGGGATAATTCACCCCTCCACTTT | CAISAGQGDNSPLHF
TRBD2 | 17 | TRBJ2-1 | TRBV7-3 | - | TGTGCCAGCAGCTTAACGACTAGCGGGAGCGGCGGCAATGAGCAGTTCTTC | CASSLTTSGSGGNEQFF
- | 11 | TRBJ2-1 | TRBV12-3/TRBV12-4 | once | TGTGCCAGCAGTTGGGCCTATGAGCAGTTCTTC | CASSWAYEQFF
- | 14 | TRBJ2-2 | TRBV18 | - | TGTGCCAGCTCACCTGCGGCGAACACCGGGGAGCTGTTTTTT | CASSPAANTGELFF
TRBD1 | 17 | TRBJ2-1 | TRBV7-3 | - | TGTGCCAGCAGCTTAACCGGGACAGGGGGTACAAACAATGAGCAGTTCTTC | CASSLTGTGGTNNEQFF
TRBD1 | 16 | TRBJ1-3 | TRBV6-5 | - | TGTGCCAGCAGTTACTCGGAGACAGGGGCTGGAAACACCATATATTTT | CASSYSETGAGNTIYF
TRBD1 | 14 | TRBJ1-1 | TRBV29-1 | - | TGCAGCGTTGAAGAAACAGGGGGCGTCTCCAGAGCTTTCTTT | CSVEETGGVSRAFF
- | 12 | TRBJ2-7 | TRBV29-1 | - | TGCAGCGTTTCAGCTCAGGACTACGAGCAGTACTTC | CSVSAQDYEQYF
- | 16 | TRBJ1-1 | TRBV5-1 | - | TGCGCCAGCAGGGACCTGATGAAAGGACAGAACACTGAAGCTTTCTTT | CASRDLMKGQNTEAFF
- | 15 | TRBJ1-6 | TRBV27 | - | TGTGCCAGCAGTTTTGAGCCGGGTTATAATTCACCCCTCCACTTT | CASSFEPGYNSPLHF
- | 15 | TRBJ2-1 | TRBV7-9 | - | TGTGCCAGCAGCTTTACACGGGGGATATTCAATGAGCAGTTCTTC | CASSFTRGIFNEQFF
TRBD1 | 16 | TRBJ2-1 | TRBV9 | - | TGTGCCAGCAGCGTATTGGGGTGGACAGGGACAAATGAGCAGTTCTTC | CASSVLGWTGTNEQFF
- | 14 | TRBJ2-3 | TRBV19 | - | TGTGCCAGCGGGGGGCGACTGGGGGCAGATACGCAGTATTTT | CASGGRLGADTQYF